The present T cell receptor (beta chain) was sequenced within a study of shared clonotypes between healthy human individuals. Looking at the study overall: The composition of the donors was a couple of women and three men aged 18 to 49.

Pooled CD45RO+ cells and CCR7-negative CD45RA+ TemRA cells made up CD8 memory. Trimming took 6 bases from V and 6 from J, leaving 9 bases between them. CDR3 size: 11 residues. CDR1 and CDR2 (germline): MNHNY, SVGAGI (reference sequence). TCRdb's table, derived via immunoSEQ multiplex PCR, lists solely in-frame clones and lacks some. The table includes around 690,000 clones, about 92% detected once. The gene calls are TRBV6-6 and TRBJ2-7, with D possibly TRBD1 on 5 matching bases. The sequence was obtained from a man aged 18 to 30 in good health. Some clones in this sample may be carry-over from other donors' samples. Material for sequencing was memory CD8+ T cells from PBMCs. Subset: CD45RO+ cells pooled with CCR7-negative TemRA cells. CDR3 DNA sequence: TGTGCCAGCAGGCAGGGTCGCGAGCAGTACTTC. Translated: CASRQGREQYF.